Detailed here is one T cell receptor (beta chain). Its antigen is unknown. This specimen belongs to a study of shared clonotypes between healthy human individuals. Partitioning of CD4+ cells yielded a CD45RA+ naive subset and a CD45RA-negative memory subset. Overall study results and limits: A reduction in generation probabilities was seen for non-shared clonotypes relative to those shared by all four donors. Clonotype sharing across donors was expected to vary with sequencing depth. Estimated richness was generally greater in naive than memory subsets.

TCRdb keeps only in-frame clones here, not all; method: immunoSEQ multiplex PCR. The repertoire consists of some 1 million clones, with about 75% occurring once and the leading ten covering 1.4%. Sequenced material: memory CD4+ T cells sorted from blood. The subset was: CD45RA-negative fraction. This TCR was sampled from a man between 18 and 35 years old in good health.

The CDR3 DNA sequence: TGTGCCAGCAGCTTGGGACGTGGTCTTGGGTTAGAGCAGTACTTC. Its protein product is CASSLGRGLGLEQYF. The chain couples TRBV5-4 to TRBJ2-7, with unresolved D. Looked up from germline, CDR1 is SGHNT and CDR2 is YYREEE (reference sequence). The CDR3 is 15 residues long. V lost 0 bases, J lost 7 bases, and 17 bases lay in between. The full variable domain, in which reference TRBV5-4 and TRBJ2-7 provide the parts outside the CDR3, is ETGVTQSPTHLIKTRGQQVTLRCSSQSGHNTVSWYQQALGQGPQFIFQYYREEENGRGNFPPRFSGLQFPNYSSELNVNALELDDSALYLCASSLGRGLGLEQYFGPGTRLTVT.